This T cell receptor beta chain originates from a study of a mutant IDH1 vaccine in newly diagnosed glioma. Notes on the study in general: Overall, 93.3% of patients had vaccine-induced immune responses.

Turning to this clone: Antigen unknown.

V was cut by 0 bases and J by 1 base, with 10 bases left in between. Per germline, CDR1 SGHRS and CDR2 YFSETQ. The CDR3 sequence is 15 residues long. The time point here: week 11, during vaccination. With topical imiquimod, each dose of the vaccine consisted of 300 ug of mutant IDH1 20-mer peptide. New WHO grade 3 or 4 astrocytomas that were IDH1-mutant and ATRX-lost occurred in the donors. TCRdb's table, derived via immunoSEQ multiplex PCR, lists solely in-frame clones and lacks some. Among 100,000 to 150,000 clones listed, just under 80% were seen once. The source of this sequence is a man in his forties or fifties with glioma. The chain links TRBV5-1 to TRBJ2-5; weak D call: TRBD2 (6 bases). This specimen consisted of PBMCs, obtained from a glioma patient whose treatment included an IDH1 peptide vaccine. The CDR3 region has the DNA TGCGCCAGCAGCTTGGGGGCGGGGATCCAAGAGACCCAGTACTTC. It translates to CASSLGAGIQETQYF.